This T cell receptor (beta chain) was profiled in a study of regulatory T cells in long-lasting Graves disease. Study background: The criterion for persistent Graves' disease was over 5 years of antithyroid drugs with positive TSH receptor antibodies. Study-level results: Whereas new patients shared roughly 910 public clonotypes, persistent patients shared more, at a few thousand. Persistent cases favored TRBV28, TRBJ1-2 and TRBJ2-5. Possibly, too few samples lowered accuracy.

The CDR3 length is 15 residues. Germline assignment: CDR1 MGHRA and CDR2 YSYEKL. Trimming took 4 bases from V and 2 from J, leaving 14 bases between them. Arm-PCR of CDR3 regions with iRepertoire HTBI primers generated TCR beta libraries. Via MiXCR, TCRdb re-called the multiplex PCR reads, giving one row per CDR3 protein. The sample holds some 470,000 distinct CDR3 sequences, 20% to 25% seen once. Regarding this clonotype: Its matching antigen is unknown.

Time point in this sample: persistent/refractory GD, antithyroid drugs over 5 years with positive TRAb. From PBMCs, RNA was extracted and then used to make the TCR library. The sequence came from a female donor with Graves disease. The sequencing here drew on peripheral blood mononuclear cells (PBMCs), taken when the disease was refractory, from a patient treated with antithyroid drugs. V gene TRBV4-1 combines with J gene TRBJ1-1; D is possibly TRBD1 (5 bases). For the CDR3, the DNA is TGCGCCAGCAGCCCGTCGAGGGGTTTAAACACTGAAGCTTTCTTT. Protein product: CASSPSRGLNTEAFF.